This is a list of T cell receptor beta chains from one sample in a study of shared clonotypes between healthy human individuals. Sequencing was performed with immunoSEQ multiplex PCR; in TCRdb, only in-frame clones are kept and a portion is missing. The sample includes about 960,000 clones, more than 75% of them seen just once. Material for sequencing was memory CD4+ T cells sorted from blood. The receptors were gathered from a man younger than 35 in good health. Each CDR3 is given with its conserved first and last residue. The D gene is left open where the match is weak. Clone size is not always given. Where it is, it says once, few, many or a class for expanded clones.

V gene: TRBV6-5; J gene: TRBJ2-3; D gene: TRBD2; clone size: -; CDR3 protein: CASSWGEGRGDTQYF; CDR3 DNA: TGTGCCAGCAGTTGGGGGGAGGGCCGGGGAGATACGCAGTATTTT
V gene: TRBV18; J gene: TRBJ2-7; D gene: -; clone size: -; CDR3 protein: CASSPPVAGYEQYF; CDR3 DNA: TGTGCCAGCTCACCACCGGTGGCAGGGTACGAGCAGTACTTC
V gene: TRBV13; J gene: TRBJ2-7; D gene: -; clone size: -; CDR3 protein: CASSLGAAIGGEQYF; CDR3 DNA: TGTGCCAGCAGCTTAGGTGCTGCCATCGGAGGGGAGCAGTACTTC
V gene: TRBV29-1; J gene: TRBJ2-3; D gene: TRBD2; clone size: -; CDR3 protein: CSVAGSGGGTDTQYF; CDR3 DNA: TGCAGCGTTGCAGGGAGCGGGGGGGGCACAGATACGCAGTATTTT
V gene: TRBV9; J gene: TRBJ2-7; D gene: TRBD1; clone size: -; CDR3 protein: CASSLRTGSSYEQYF; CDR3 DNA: TGTGCCAGCAGCCTTCGGACAGGGAGCAGCTACGAGCAGTACTTC
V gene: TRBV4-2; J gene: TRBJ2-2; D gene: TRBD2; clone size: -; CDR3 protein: CASSPSGGARTGELFF; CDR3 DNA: TGTGCCAGCAGTCCTAGCGGGGGGGCCAGAACCGGGGAGCTGTTTTTT
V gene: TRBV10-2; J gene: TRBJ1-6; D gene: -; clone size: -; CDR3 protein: CASSPLEGSNSPLHF; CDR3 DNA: TGCGCCAGCAGTCCCCTTGAAGGCTCTAATTCACCCCTCCACTTT
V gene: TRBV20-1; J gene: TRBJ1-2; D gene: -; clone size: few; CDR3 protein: CSAPRGSYTF; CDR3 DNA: TGCAGTGCCCCCAGAGGGAGCTACACCTTC
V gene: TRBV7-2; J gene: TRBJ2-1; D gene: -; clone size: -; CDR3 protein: CASSLDTGGQFF; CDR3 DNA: TGTGCCAGCAGCTTAGATACAGGCGGGCAGTTCTTC
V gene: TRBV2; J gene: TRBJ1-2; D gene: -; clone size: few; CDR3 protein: CASSDSVGYTF; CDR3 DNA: TGTGCCAGCAGTGACTCGGTTGGCTACACCTTC
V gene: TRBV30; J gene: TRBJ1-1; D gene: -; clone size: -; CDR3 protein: CAWSWVTSNTEAFF; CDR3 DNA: TGTGCCTGGAGTTGGGTGACATCTAACACTGAAGCTTTCTTT
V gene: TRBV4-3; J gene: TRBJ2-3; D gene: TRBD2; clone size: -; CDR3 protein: CASSQDSLAGVVDTQYF; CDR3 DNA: TGCGCCAGCAGCCAAGATTCACTAGCGGGAGTTGTGGATACGCAGTATTTT
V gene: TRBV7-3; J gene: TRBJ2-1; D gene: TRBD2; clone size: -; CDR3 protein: CASSLLGGYYNEQFF; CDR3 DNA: TGTGCCAGCAGCTTACTGGGGGGGTATTACAATGAGCAGTTCTTC
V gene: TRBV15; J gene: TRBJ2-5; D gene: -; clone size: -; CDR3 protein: CATSSPRSETQYF; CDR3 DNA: TGTGCCACCAGCAGTCCCCGTTCAGAGACCCAGTACTTC
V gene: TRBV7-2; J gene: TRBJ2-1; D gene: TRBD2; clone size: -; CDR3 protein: CASSPVGTTRYNNEQFF; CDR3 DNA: TGTGCCAGCAGCCCCGTTGGGACTACCCGATATAATAATGAGCAGTTCTTC
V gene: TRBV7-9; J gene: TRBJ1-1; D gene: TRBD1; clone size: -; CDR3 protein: CAGQDRALTEAFF; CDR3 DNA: TGTGCCGGGCAAGACAGGGCCCTCACTGAAGCTTTCTTT
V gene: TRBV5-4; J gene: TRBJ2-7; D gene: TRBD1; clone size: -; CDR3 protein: CASSFGTGGEQYF; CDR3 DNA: TGTGCCAGCAGCTTTGGGACAGGCGGCGAGCAGTACTTC
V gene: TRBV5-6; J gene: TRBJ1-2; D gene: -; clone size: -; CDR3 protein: CASSLGEGSRGYGYTF; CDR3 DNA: TGTGCCAGCAGCTTGGGAGAGGGCAGTCGGGGCTATGGCTACACCTTC
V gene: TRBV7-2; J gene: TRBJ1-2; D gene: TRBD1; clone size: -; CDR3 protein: CASSRTSGQNYGYTF; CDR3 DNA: TGTGCCAGCAGCCGTACCTCGGGACAGAATTATGGCTACACCTTC
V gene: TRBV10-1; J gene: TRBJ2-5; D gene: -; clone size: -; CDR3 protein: CASSDGRGETQYF; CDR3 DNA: TGCGCCAGCAGTGACGGCAGGGGAGAGACCCAGTACTTC
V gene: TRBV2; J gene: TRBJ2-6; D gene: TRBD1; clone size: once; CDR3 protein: CASSRDRVSGANVLTF; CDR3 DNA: TGTGCCAGCAGTCGGGACAGAGTCTCTGGGGCCAACGTCCTGACTTTC
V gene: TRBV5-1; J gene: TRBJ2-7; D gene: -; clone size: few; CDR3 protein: CASSLFQGQGIYEQYF; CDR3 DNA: TGCGCCAGCAGCTTGTTTCAAGGGCAGGGGATTTACGAGCAGTACTTC
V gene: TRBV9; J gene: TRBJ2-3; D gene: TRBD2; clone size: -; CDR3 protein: CASSVSGTSGGMNTQYF; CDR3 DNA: TGTGCCAGCAGCGTATCGGGTACTAGCGGGGGGATGAATACGCAGTATTTT
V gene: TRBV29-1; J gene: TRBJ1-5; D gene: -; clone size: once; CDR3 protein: CSVARGINQPQHF; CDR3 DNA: TGCAGCGTTGCCAGGGGAATTAATCAGCCCCAGCATTTT
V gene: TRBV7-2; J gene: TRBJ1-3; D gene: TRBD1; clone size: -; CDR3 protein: CASSLAQGARGNTIYF; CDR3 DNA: TGTGCCAGCAGCTTAGCGCAGGGGGCGAGAGGAAACACCATATATTTT
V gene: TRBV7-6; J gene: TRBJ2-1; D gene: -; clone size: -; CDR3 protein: CASSPQHTYNEQFF; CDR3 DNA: TGTGCCAGCAGCCCCCAACATACCTACAATGAGCAGTTCTTC
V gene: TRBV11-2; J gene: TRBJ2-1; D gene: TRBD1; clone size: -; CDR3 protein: CASSLGGTGSYNEQFF; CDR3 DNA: TGTGCCAGCAGCTTAGGGGGGACAGGCTCCTACAATGAGCAGTTCTTC
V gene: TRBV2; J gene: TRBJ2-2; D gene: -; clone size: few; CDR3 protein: CASRTGPGELFF; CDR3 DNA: TGTGCCAGCAGAACAGGGCCCGGGGAGCTGTTTTTT
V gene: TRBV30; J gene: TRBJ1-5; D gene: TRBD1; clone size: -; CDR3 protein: CAWSQGWVGGNQPQHF; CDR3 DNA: TGTGCCTGGTCACAGGGGTGGGTTGGGGGCAATCAGCCCCAGCATTTT
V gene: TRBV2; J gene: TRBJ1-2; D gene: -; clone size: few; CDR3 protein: CASSEAMTTF; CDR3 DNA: TGTGCCAGCAGTGAAGCGATGACCACCTTC
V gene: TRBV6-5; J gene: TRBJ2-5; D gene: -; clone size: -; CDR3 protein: CASSWSPASETQYF; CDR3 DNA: TGTGCCAGCAGTTGGAGTCCCGCTTCGGAGACCCAGTACTTC
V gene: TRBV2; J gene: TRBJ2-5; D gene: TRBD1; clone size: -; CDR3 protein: CASEGAGGQETQYF; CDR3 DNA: TGTGCCAGCGAAGGGGCAGGGGGCCAAGAGACCCAGTACTTC
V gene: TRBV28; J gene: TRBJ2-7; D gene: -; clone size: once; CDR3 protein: CASSTSYEQYF; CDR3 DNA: TGTGCCAGCAGTACCTCATACGAGCAGTACTTC
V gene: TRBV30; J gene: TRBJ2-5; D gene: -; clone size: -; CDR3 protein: CAWASSPETQYF; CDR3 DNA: TGTGCCTGGGCGTCCAGTCCGGAGACCCAGTACTTC
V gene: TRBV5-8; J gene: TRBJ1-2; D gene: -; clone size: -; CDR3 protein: CASSPDRNYGYTF; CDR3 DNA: TGTGCCAGCAGCCCTGACAGGAACTATGGCTACACCTTC
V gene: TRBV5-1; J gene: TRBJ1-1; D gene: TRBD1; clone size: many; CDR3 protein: CASSTGTGENTEAFF; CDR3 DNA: TGCGCCAGCAGCACAGGGACAGGGGAGAACACTGAAGCTTTCTTT
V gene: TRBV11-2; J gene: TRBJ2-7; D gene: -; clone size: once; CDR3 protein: CASSSQVNSYEQYF; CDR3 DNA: TGTGCCAGCAGCTCACAGGTAAACTCCTACGAGCAGTACTTC
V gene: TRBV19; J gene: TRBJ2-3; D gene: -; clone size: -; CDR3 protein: CASRPVFGPSTDTQYF; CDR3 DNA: TGTGCCAGTAGGCCGGTTTTCGGACCTAGCACAGATACGCAGTATTTT
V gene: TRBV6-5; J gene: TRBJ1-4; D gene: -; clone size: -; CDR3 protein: CASSQTGGEGEKLFF; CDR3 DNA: TGTGCCAGCAGTCAAACGGGGGGCGAAGGAGAAAAACTGTTTTTT
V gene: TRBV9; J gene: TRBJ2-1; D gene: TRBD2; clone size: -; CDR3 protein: CASSVSSGGFNEQFF; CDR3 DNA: TGTGCCAGCAGCGTTTCTAGCGGGGGTTTCAATGAGCAGTTCTTC
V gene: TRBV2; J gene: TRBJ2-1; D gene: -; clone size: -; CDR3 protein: CASSGFGNYNEQFF; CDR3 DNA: TGTGCCAGCAGTGGTTTCGGCAACTACAATGAGCAGTTCTTC
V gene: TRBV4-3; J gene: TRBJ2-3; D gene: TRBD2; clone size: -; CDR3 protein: CASSQDRGAGVDTQYF; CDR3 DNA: TGCGCCAGCAGCCAAGATCGGGGAGCGGGAGTTGATACGCAGTATTTT
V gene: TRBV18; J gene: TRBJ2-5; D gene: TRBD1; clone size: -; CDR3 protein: CASSPKQGETQYF; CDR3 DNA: TGTGCCAGCTCACCGAAACAGGGGGAGACCCAGTACTTC
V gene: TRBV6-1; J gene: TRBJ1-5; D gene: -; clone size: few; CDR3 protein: CASSEFGGYSNQPQHF; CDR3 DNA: TGTGCCAGCAGTGAATTTGGGGGGTACAGCAATCAGCCCCAGCATTTT
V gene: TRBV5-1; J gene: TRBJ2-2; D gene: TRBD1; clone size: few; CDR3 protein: CASSPDRSNTGELFF; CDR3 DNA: TGCGCCAGCAGCCCGGACAGGAGCAACACCGGGGAGCTGTTTTTT
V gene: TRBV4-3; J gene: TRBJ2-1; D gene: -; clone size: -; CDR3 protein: CASSQGLHNEQFF; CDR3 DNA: TGCGCCAGCAGCCAAGGACTGCACAATGAGCAGTTCTTC
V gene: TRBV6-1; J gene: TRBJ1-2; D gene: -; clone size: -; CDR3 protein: CASSDQRGANYGYTF; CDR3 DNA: TGTGCCAGCAGTGATCAACGGGGTGCTAACTATGGCTACACCTTC
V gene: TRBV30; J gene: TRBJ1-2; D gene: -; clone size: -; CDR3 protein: CAWRRDTENGYTF; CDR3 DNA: TGTGCCTGGAGAAGGGACACCGAGAATGGCTACACCTTC